This T cell receptor beta chain was identified during a study of blood T cell repertoires in COVID-19. About the study: COVID-19 samples collected from the United States, Italy and Spain covered acute and convalescent phases. T cells, B-cell-depleted T cells, or PBMCs provided the cDNA or gDNA that served as material.

While infection was still active, Seattle patients were enrolled and then followed longitudinally. Sequencing used immunoSEQ multiplex PCR; TCRdb keeps in-frame clones, though not all of them. The table has hundreds of thousands of clones, roughly 79% seen once; the top ten hold 6.5% to 9%. J gave up 5 bases and V 0 bases, and 12 bases lay outside the gene matches. Germline CDR1 reads LGHDT; CDR2 reads YNNKEL (reference sequence). This CDR3 has 18 amino acids. This chain links TRBV3-1 (or the pseudogene TRBV3-2) with TRBJ2-3, with 9 nucleotides matching TRBD2. Sequenced: peripheral blood. This clonotype was sampled from an elderly woman with COVID-19, enrolled during active disease. The CDR3 is CASSQEDTSGPEGDTQYF. In DNA, the CDR3 is TGTGCCAGCAGCCAAGAGGATACTAGCGGGCCAGAGGGAGATACGCAGTATTTT.